This TCR beta chain was captured in a study of blood T cells in healthy people across ages (dated by TCRdb to the mid-2010s). With regard to the full study: In model experiments, template switching captured about one uniquely barcoded TCR beta cDNA molecule for every two T cells. To avoid experimental bias, donors of different ages were spread randomly across the sequencing lanes. Donors were grouped into four age groups: young (average roughly 15 years), middle-aged (approximately 41), aged (approximately 67) and long-lived (about 90). The study analyzed two additional independent replicas of 1 million unique cDNA reads from the same blood draw for two donors, one aged 18 to 30 and one aged 80 or older. The study measured age-related changes in TCR beta repertoire diversity using deep sequencing normalized with unique cDNA molecular identifiers. General conclusions and limits of the study: Donor CMV infection status was unknown, potentially confounding age-related changes in expanded clonotypes. As age increased, observed TCR beta diversity per million T cells dropped in a roughly linear way, and a significant reduction was already evident by age approximately 40. The percentage of naive T cells measured by flow cytometry correlated strongly with observed TCR beta diversity. Estimates of total diversity from one million sequenced T cells were regarded as lower bounds and underestimates. Bulk unsorted PBMC profiling prevented conclusive comparison of naive and antigen-experienced compartments. Compared with the aged group, the long-lived group had more naive CD4+ T cells, fewer expanded clones and increased TCR diversity, suggesting age selection.

Libraries were prepared through 5' RACE. Sequencing took place on an Illumina HiSeq 2500. A second PCR of roughly 7 to 12 cycles was run with a J-beta primer mix and a sample-barcoded 5' primer. A template-switch 5' adaptor carrying 12 random nucleotides introduced a unique molecular identifier onto each TCR beta cDNA molecule. Each sample yielded at least 2.5 million CDR3-containing paired-end reads. First-strand cDNA was synthesized from all RNA with the Mint cDNA synthesis kit, primed by a TRBC-specific oligonucleotide. All cDNA was treated with uracil-DNA glycosylase and then went through a first 18-cycle PCR with the universal primers M1SS and BC2_uni_R. Under the source paper's analysis protocol: Each sample was normalized by randomly selecting 1 million high-quality reads, each carrying a distinct molecular identifier. Instead of being binned into consensus sequences, reads that shared molecular identifiers were thrown out. MiTCR, run with a Q25 quality threshold and the strictest error-elimination algorithm, handled CDR3 identification, clonotype clustering and error correction. A nonparametric unseen species model with Euler transformation was used to estimate a lower bound on total TCR beta diversity. The raw public data were reprocessed by TCRdb itself: fastp quality trimming at Q25, MiXCR clonotype calling, in-frame beta chains only. Merged by CDR3 protein, the rows form single entries marked with the most common genes and DNA. The V and J calls reflect TCRdb's pipeline rather than the authors' work. This sample is represented by 1.5 million to 2 million distinct CDR3 sequences; 28% of them were singletons. The ten most abundant clones make up 7.7% of the sample.

Details on this clonotype: It lacks a known antigen. No much larger clone is present one base from it, and per-base qualities are unavailable.

The roughly 37 donors, aged roughly 6 to 100 years, were systemically healthy Caucasian individuals from Russia. Each donor gave ten milliliters of peripheral blood, drawn into EDTA-treated Vacutainer tubes. Ficoll-Paque density-gradient centrifugation was used to isolate PBMCs, with at least 6.5 million per sample. Trizol reagent was used to extract total RNA from PBMCs, with at least 5.5 micrograms per sample. Naive CD45RAhigh/CD27high T cell percentages were measured by flow cytometry on a PBMC aliquot from every donor. The source material was blood. This TCR derives from a woman in her 30s in good health.

Read as DNA, the sequence is TGCGCCAGCAGCTTGGGCCACACAGGAAGCACTGAAGCTTTCTTT. Its protein product is CASSLGHTGSTEAFF. This sequence uses TRBV5-1 and TRBJ1-1; TRBD1 could be the D gene, as 5 bases match. The germline V gene specifies SGHRS as CDR1 and YFSETQ as CDR2. The V end loses 0 bases and the J end loses 4 bases, and a stretch of 13 bases separates them. The CDR3, from cysteine to phenylalanine, totals 15 residues. Only the CDR3 region is kept as DNA, spanning 45 bases read in frame from base 1. Outside the CDR3, residues come from the reference TRBV5-1 and TRBJ1-1 proteins, so the full variable domain is: KAGVTQTPRYLIKTRGQQVTLSCSPISGHRSVSWYQQTPGQGLQFLFEYFSETQRNKGNFPGRFSGRQFSNSRSEMNVSTLELGDSALYLCASSLGHTGSTEAFFGQGTRLTVV.